Listed below are T cell receptor beta chains from one sample, sequenced in a study of OX40 agonist ivuxolimab in advanced cancers. The method was immunoSEQ multiplex PCR; TCRdb's version includes in-frame clones alone and lacks a portion of them. The top ten clones hold less than 50% of a sample with about 28,000 clones, 85% of them seen once. Sequencing used CD4+ or CD8+ T cells sorted from blood, obtained in a trial of the OX40 agonist ivuxolimab. The receptors originated from an adult with an advanced solid tumor such as melanoma, head and neck, liver or kidney cancer. Both conserved end residues are part of each CDR3. The D gene is left open where the match is weak. Part of the rows lack a size; the others show once, few, many or a class for expanded clones.

D gene: -
J gene: TRBJ1-6
clone size: -
V gene: TRBV5-4
CDR3 DNA: TGTGCCAGCAGCTTGGAACGGGGACGGTCACCCCTCCACTTT
CDR3 protein: CASSLERGRSPLHF

D gene: -
J gene: TRBJ1-2
clone size: -
V gene: TRBV5-6
CDR3 DNA: TGTGCCAGCAGCTTAAGGACCCCAGGCTACACCTTC
CDR3 protein: CASSLRTPGYTF

D gene: -
J gene: TRBJ2-7
clone size: -
V gene: TRBV7-6
CDR3 DNA: TGTGCCAGCAGCTTAGCTCGGAGCTACGAGCAGTACTTC
CDR3 protein: CASSLARSYEQYF

D gene: -
J gene: TRBJ2-1
clone size: -
V gene: TRBV19
CDR3 DNA: TGTGCCAGTAGTATAACGACAGGCTCCTACAATGAGCAGTTCTTC
CDR3 protein: CASSITTGSYNEQFF

D gene: TRBD2
J gene: TRBJ2-7
clone size: -
V gene: TRBV7-3
CDR3 DNA: TGTGCCAGCAGCTTTAGCGGGACGGCCTACGAGCAGTACTTC
CDR3 protein: CASSFSGTAYEQYF

D gene: TRBD1
J gene: TRBJ2-5
clone size: -
V gene: TRBV13
CDR3 DNA: TGTGCCAGCAGCTCGAGACAGGGCCAAGAGACCCAGTACTTC
CDR3 protein: CASSSRQGQETQYF

D gene: -
J gene: TRBJ2-5
clone size: once
V gene: TRBV28
CDR3 DNA: TGTGCCAGCAGGCACACAGGGTTTGGGTACCAAGAGACCCAGTACTTC
CDR3 protein: CASRHTGFGYQETQYF

D gene: -
J gene: TRBJ2-2
clone size: -
V gene: TRBV11-3
CDR3 DNA: TGTGCCAGCAGCCCGCGGATGGGCGAGGACACCGGGGAGCTGTTTTTT
CDR3 protein: CASSPRMGEDTGELFF

D gene: TRBD2
J gene: TRBJ2-7
clone size: -
V gene: TRBV6-1
CDR3 DNA: TGTGCCAGCAGTGTTAGCGGGGGGGAAGGGTACGAGCAGTACTTC
CDR3 protein: CASSVSGGEGYEQYF

D gene: TRBD1
J gene: TRBJ2-2
clone size: -
V gene: TRBV2
CDR3 DNA: TGTGCCAGCGACAGGGGATCGGACACCGGGGAGCTGTTTTTT
CDR3 protein: CASDRGSDTGELFF

D gene: -
J gene: TRBJ2-7
clone size: few
V gene: TRBV11-2
CDR3 DNA: TGTGCCAGCAGCCTGGGGGTCTACGAGCAGTACTTC
CDR3 protein: CASSLGVYEQYF

D gene: -
J gene: TRBJ2-3
clone size: -
V gene: TRBV28
CDR3 DNA: TGTGCCAGCAGTTTCCCTGGGCGACGTACAGATACGCAGTATTTT
CDR3 protein: CASSFPGRRTDTQYF

D gene: -
J gene: TRBJ1-5
clone size: -
V gene: TRBV23-1
CDR3 DNA: TGCGCCAGCAGTCACATCTTCAGTAGAAATCAGCCCCAGCATTTT
CDR3 protein: CASSHIFSRNQPQHF

D gene: -
J gene: TRBJ2-5
clone size: -
V gene: TRBV18
CDR3 DNA: TGTGCCAGCTCACCAAAAGTCGCGAGGAGAAGAGATACCCAGTACTTC
CDR3 protein: CASSPKVARRRDTQYF

D gene: -
J gene: TRBJ2-2
clone size: -
V gene: TRBV19
CDR3 DNA: TGTGCCAGTAGTATATTAGGACACTACACCGGGGAGCTGTTTTTT
CDR3 protein: CASSILGHYTGELFF

D gene: -
J gene: TRBJ2-7
clone size: once
V gene: TRBV28
CDR3 DNA: TGTGCCAGCAGCTTAGAGTCCCAGGACGAGCAGTACTTC
CDR3 protein: CASSLESQDEQYF

D gene: -
J gene: TRBJ1-5
clone size: few
V gene: TRBV27
CDR3 DNA: TGTGCCAGCAGATTTATCAGGGGCGATCAGCCCCAGCATTTT
CDR3 protein: CASRFIRGDQPQHF

D gene: TRBD1
J gene: TRBJ1-6
clone size: -
V gene: TRBV29-1
CDR3 DNA: TGCAGCAGATGGGACAGGGGCCGAAATAATTCACCCCTCCACTTT
CDR3 protein: CSRWDRGRNNSPLHF

D gene: -
J gene: TRBJ2-1
clone size: large
V gene: TRBV28
CDR3 DNA: TGTGCCAGCAGTAGTATAAACACTGACAATGAGCAGTTCTTC
CDR3 protein: CASSSINTDNEQFF

D gene: TRBD1
J gene: TRBJ1-2
clone size: -
V gene: TRBV14
CDR3 DNA: TGTGCCAGCAGCCCCTGGACAGGGATTGACTATGGCTACACCTTC
CDR3 protein: CASSPWTGIDYGYTF

D gene: -
J gene: TRBJ1-2
clone size: -
V gene: TRBV2
CDR3 DNA: TGTGCCAGCAGGGTCACAGGGCCAGCTAACTATGGCTACACCTTC
CDR3 protein: CASRVTGPANYGYTF

D gene: -
J gene: TRBJ1-5
clone size: -
V gene: TRBV6-4
CDR3 DNA: TGTGCCAGCAGTGAGGGTAGCAATCAGCCCCAGCATTTT
CDR3 protein: CASSEGSNQPQHF

D gene: -
J gene: TRBJ2-3
clone size: -
V gene: TRBV11-2
CDR3 DNA: TGTGCCAGCAGCTTAGACGAGATACCCGGCACAGATACGCAGTATTTT
CDR3 protein: CASSLDEIPGTDTQYF

D gene: -
J gene: TRBJ1-5
clone size: -
V gene: TRBV27
CDR3 DNA: TGTGCCAGCAGTTTGGGGAGCAATCAGCCCCAGCATTTT
CDR3 protein: CASSLGSNQPQHF

D gene: -
J gene: TRBJ2-7
clone size: -
V gene: TRBV7-2
CDR3 DNA: TGTGCCAGCAGCCCCTCATCGCACATAACCGAGCAGTACTTC
CDR3 protein: CASSPSSHITEQYF

D gene: TRBD2
J gene: TRBJ2-1
clone size: once
V gene: TRBV11-3
CDR3 DNA: TGTGCCAGCAGCAGCGGACTAGCGGGGCCCAATGAGCAGTTCTTC
CDR3 protein: CASSSGLAGPNEQFF

D gene: TRBD1
J gene: TRBJ1-1
clone size: -
V gene: TRBV27
CDR3 DNA: TGTGCCAGCAGGTCGGGACAGATGAACACTGAAGCTTTCTTT
CDR3 protein: CASRSGQMNTEAFF

D gene: -
J gene: TRBJ1-2
clone size: once
V gene: TRBV7-9
CDR3 DNA: TGTGCCAGCAGCTTAGCCCGGGACGCGGCGATCAACTATGGCTACACCTTC
CDR3 protein: CASSLARDAAINYGYTF

D gene: -
J gene: TRBJ2-7
clone size: -
V gene: TRBV2
CDR3 DNA: TGTGCCAGCACCGGACTCATAATGGGGTTTATCGAGCAGTACTTC
CDR3 protein: CASTGLIMGFIEQYF

D gene: -
J gene: TRBJ2-7
clone size: -
V gene: TRBV6-6
CDR3 DNA: TGTGCCAGCAGTTACTCGAGGCACGAGCAGTACTTC
CDR3 protein: CASSYSRHEQYF

D gene: -
J gene: TRBJ1-5
clone size: -
V gene: TRBV28
CDR3 DNA: TGTGCCAGCAGTTTCAGGGGATGGCAGCCCCAGCATTTT
CDR3 protein: CASSFRGWQPQHF

D gene: TRBD2
J gene: TRBJ2-1
clone size: -
V gene: TRBV19
CDR3 DNA: TGTGCCAGTGGAGCGGGGGGGATCTACAATGAGCAGTTCTTC
CDR3 protein: CASGAGGIYNEQFF

D gene: -
J gene: TRBJ2-7
clone size: -
V gene: TRBV7-9
CDR3 DNA: TGTGCCAGCAGCGCCCCGACGCGTGGACTGGAGCAGTACTTC
CDR3 protein: CASSAPTRGLEQYF

D gene: -
J gene: TRBJ2-7
clone size: -
V gene: TRBV9
CDR3 DNA: TGTGCCAGCAGCCTCGGTCCTTCGGCCTACGAGCAGTACTTC
CDR3 protein: CASSLGPSAYEQYF

D gene: TRBD2
J gene: TRBJ2-3
clone size: -
V gene: TRBV7-3
CDR3 DNA: TGTGCCAGCAGCGCAGCGGGGGGCACAGATACGCAGTATTTT
CDR3 protein: CASSAAGGTDTQYF

D gene: TRBD2
J gene: TRBJ2-7
clone size: -
V gene: TRBV6-6
CDR3 DNA: TGTGCCACCAGCGGGGTTTACGAGCAGTACTTC
CDR3 protein: CATSGVYEQYF

D gene: TRBD2
J gene: TRBJ2-7
clone size: -
V gene: TRBV7-3
CDR3 DNA: TGTGCCAGCAGCGTGCTAGCGGGGGGGCGATACGAGCAGTACTTC
CDR3 protein: CASSVLAGGRYEQYF

D gene: -
J gene: TRBJ2-7
clone size: -
V gene: TRBV7-2
CDR3 DNA: TGTGCCAGCAGCTTTGCAGGTACCTACGAGCAGTACTTC
CDR3 protein: CASSFAGTYEQYF

D gene: -
J gene: TRBJ2-2
clone size: -
V gene: TRBV7-9
CDR3 DNA: TGTGCCAGCAGCTTAGGAGTGATCGGGGAGCTGTTTTTT
CDR3 protein: CASSLGVIGELFF

D gene: -
J gene: TRBJ2-7
clone size: -
V gene: TRBV5-5
CDR3 DNA: TGTGCCAGCAGCTTGTGGGCAGTCCGGGGCGAGCAGTACTTC
CDR3 protein: CASSLWAVRGEQYF

D gene: TRBD1
J gene: TRBJ1-5
clone size: -
V gene: TRBV7-6
CDR3 DNA: TGTGCCAGCAGCTTAGACGACAGGGGAGCTCAGCCCCAGCATTTT
CDR3 protein: CASSLDDRGAQPQHF

D gene: -
J gene: TRBJ1-2
clone size: many
V gene: TRBV19
CDR3 DNA: TGTGCCAGTAGTCCCCTGGGCGGTAGCTATGGCTACACCTTC
CDR3 protein: CASSPLGGSYGYTF

D gene: TRBD1
J gene: TRBJ1-1
clone size: -
V gene: TRBV9
CDR3 DNA: TGTGCCAGCAGCGTAGGAGGGACAGTTGACACTGAAGCTTTCTTT
CDR3 protein: CASSVGGTVDTEAFF

D gene: -
J gene: TRBJ1-2
clone size: -
V gene: TRBV5-4
CDR3 DNA: TGTGCCAGCACCCCCGGAGGGGGGCACTATGGCTACACCTTC
CDR3 protein: CASTPGGGHYGYTF